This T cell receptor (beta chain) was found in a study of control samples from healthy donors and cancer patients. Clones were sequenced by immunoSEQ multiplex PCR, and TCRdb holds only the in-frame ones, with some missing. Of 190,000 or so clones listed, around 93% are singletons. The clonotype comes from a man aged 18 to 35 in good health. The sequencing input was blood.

Here the CDR3 reads CASTTDRGWTGELFF. CDR3 DNA sequence: TGTGCCAGTACCACCGACAGGGGTTGGACCGGGGAGCTGTTTTTT. The chain recombines TRBV19 with TRBJ2-2, with 8 bases matching TRBD1. Germline V CDR1 and CDR2: LNHDA, SQIVND (reference sequence). The CDR3 spans 15 residues. V shed 7 bases, J shed 5 bases, and the junction held 9 bases outside the gene matches.